These 27 T cell receptor beta chains share one sample of origin, sequenced in a study of T cell responses to AZD1222 COVID-19 vaccine. The assay was immunoSEQ multiplex PCR, and TCRdb's table has in-frame clones only and misses some. The table shows about 150,000 clones, with approximately 91% occurring only once. Here the sequenced sample was peripheral blood, taken 28 days after the second AZD1222 dose. The receptors come from an adult who received the AZD1222 COVID-19 vaccine.

The V gene is TRBV27, the J gene TRBJ2-2, with D uncertain. This CDR3 is built from 14 residues. V was trimmed by 2 bases and J by 5 bases, leaving 9 bases between them. CDR1 is MNHEY, CDR2 SMNVEV, per germline (reference sequence). For the CDR3, the DNA is TGTGCCAGCAGTTTAAGTCGGGTTACCGGGGAGCTGTTTTTT. It encodes CASSLSRVTGELFF.

The chain combines TRBV11-2 with TRBJ1-3; D not certain. Per germline, CDR1 SGHAT and CDR2 FQNNGV. The ends were cut back, 3 bases at V and 4 bases at J, with 7 bases in the middle. CDR3 length: 13 amino acids. The CDR3 is CASSFNLGNTIYF. DNA of the CDR3: TGTGCCAGCAGCTTTAACCTAGGAAACACCATATATTTT.

The CDR3 bases are TGTGCCAGCAGTTACTCTCTATCCAGGGGACTCTATGGCTACACCTTC. Its translation: CASSYSLSRGLYGYTF. J is TRBJ1-2 and V is TRBV6-5, with TRBD1 as a possible D gene (6 bases). Germline V gives CDR1 MNHEY, CDR2 SVGAGI. The length of the CDR3 is 16 residues. Trimming left V 0 bases short and J 4 bases short, with 15 bases between.

This chain connects TRBV2 to TRBJ2-1; D remains unclear. V was pared by 7 bases and J by 0 bases, with 10 bases between. The CDR3 length is 14 residues. Germline-derived CDR1 and CDR2 are SNHLY and FYNNEI. For the CDR3, the DNA is TGTGCCAGCACGAAATACAGCTCCTACAATGAGCAGTTCTTC. It encodes CASTKYSSYNEQFF.

The chain couples TRBV12-3 or TRBV12-4 to TRBJ1-6; D is unclear. The CDR3 has 13 amino acids. The V and J ends lost 2 bases and 9 bases respectively, with 8 bases between them. This CDR3 is CASSLRFGSPLHF. Here the CDR3 DNA reads TGTGCCAGCAGTTTAAGGTTTGGTTCACCCCTCCACTTT.

This chain joins TRBV3-1 (or the pseudogene TRBV3-2) and TRBJ1-1, with unresolved D. This CDR3 is built from 14 residues. Germline V gives CDR1 LGHDT, CDR2 YNNKEL (reference sequence). Trimming shortened V by 4 bases and J by 4 bases, and 13 bases separated the two germline ends. CDR3 coding DNA: TGTGCCAGCAGCCTCCCCGGACGCACCACTGAAGCTTTCTTT. It is translated as CASSLPGRTTEAFF.

The chain uses TRBV5-1 and TRBJ2-7, with 11 nucleotides matching TRBD2. The CDR3 covers 15 residues. The ends lost 3 bases at V and 4 bases at J; junction bases unmatched: 6. The germline gives CDR1 SGHRS, CDR2 YFSETQ. Here the CDR3 DNA reads TGCGCCAGCAGCTCATCTAGCGGGAGGTCTTACGAGCAGTACTTC. This codes for CASSSSSGRSYEQYF.

This chain links TRBV30 with TRBJ1-5; D gene uncertain. The germline V gene has CDR1 GTSNPN and CDR2 SVGIG (reference sequence). V was pared by 0 bases and J by 2 bases, with 11 bases between. CDR3 length: 15 residues. The chain's CDR3 is CAWSVRWSGNQPQHF. The CDR3 region has the DNA TGTGCCTGGAGTGTAAGGTGGAGTGGCAATCAGCCCCAGCATTTT.

The V gene is TRBV3-1 (or the pseudogene TRBV3-2), the J gene TRBJ2-1, with D perhaps matching TRBD1 or TRBD2 (5 bases each). The CDR3 is made up of 14 amino acids. Germline CDR1 is LGHDT and CDR2 is YNNKEL (reference sequence). Trimming shortened V by 4 bases and J by 2 bases, and 9 bases separated the two germline ends. The CDR3 region is CASSRGTAYNEQFF. In DNA, the CDR3 is TGTGCCAGCAGCCGGGGGACGGCCTACAATGAGCAGTTCTTC.

The chain combines TRBV18 with TRBJ1-5; weak D call: TRBD1 (5 bases). Germline V gives CDR1 KGHSH, CDR2 LQKENI. V was shortened by 2 bases and J by 5 bases, with 7 bases between the two germline ends. CDR3 size: 13 residues. CDR3 sequence reads: CASSPWGDQPQHF. The CDR3 nucleotides read TGTGCCAGCTCACCATGGGGCGATCAGCCCCAGCATTTT.

The chain recombines TRBV18 with TRBJ1-1; 8 bases match TRBD1. This CDR3 is 17 amino acids long. Unmatched junction bases numbered 9, after V lost 3 bases and J lost 0 bases. Per germline, CDR1 KGHSH and CDR2 LQKENI. CDR3 loop: CASSPWEQGVMNTEAFF. CDR3 coding DNA: TGTGCCAGCTCACCTTGGGAACAGGGGGTAATGAACACTGAAGCTTTCTTT. Using reference TRBV18 and TRBJ1-1 for the parts outside the CDR3, the full variable domain is NAGVMQNPRHLVRRRGQEARLRCSPMKGHSHVYWYRQLPEEGLKFMVYLQKENIIDESGMPKERFSAEFPKEGPSILRIQQVVRGDSAAYFCASSPWEQGVMNTEAFFGQGTRLTVV.

The chain has TRBV4-1 and TRBJ2-7; unclear D gene. Trimming left V 2 bases short and J 5 bases short, with 4 bases between. The CDR3 consists of 11 residues. CDR1 is MGHRA and CDR2 is YSYEKL in the germline V gene. In DNA, the CDR3 is TGCGCCAGCAGCCAAAGCGACGAGCAGTACTTC. Its translation is CASSQSDEQYF.

The V and J genes are TRBV9 and TRBJ2-5; D remains unclear. Germline V gives CDR1 SGDLS, CDR2 YYNGEE. Trimming shortened V by 3 bases and J by 4 bases, and 13 bases separated the two germline ends. The CDR3 runs 14 residues. CDR3 nucleotide sequence: TGTGCCAGCAGCGGACCGGTAGTGGGAGAGACCCAGTACTTC. Protein sequence: CASSGPVVGETQYF.

The J gene is TRBJ2-5, the V gene TRBV18; 8 bases line up with TRBD1. The germline V gene has CDR1 KGHSH and CDR2 LQKENI. V lost 1 base and J lost 6; bases outside the gene matches: 10. CDR3 length equals 16 residues. For the CDR3, the DNA is TGTGCCAGCTCACCACTCCCCGACAGGGGCCCCCAGACCCAGTACTTC. Amino acids: CASSPLPDRGPQTQYF.

The chain recombines TRBV28 with TRBJ1-3; D unclear. Germline CDR1 and CDR2: MDHEN and SYDVKM. The length of the CDR3 is 12 residues. V lost 3 bases and J 4 bases, leaving 4 bases between the germline ends. DNA of the CDR3: TGTGCCAGCAGTTTGTCAGGAAACACCATATATTTT. This codes for CASSLSGNTIYF.

The chain is built from TRBV23-1 and TRBJ2-7; perhaps TRBD2 as D (6 bases). Being an ORF, TRBV23-1 has a function that is uncertain. The CDR3 is 15 amino acids. V gave up 10 bases and J gave up 5 bases, with 24 bases separating them. The CDR3 reads CAIPPPPGGVNEQYF. CDR3 in DNA: TGCGCCATCCCCCCTCCCCCCGGAGGGGTGAACGAGCAGTACTTC.

V usage is TRBV19 and J usage is TRBJ2-3, with 7 positions matching TRBD2. Germline V gene data show CDR1 as LNHDA and CDR2 as SQIVND (reference sequence). This CDR3 region has 14 residues. With V trimmed by 7 bases and J by 2 bases, 6 bases remained unmatched. CDR3 bases: TGTGCCAGTACCGGCGGGAGACTCACAGATACGCAGTATTTT. Protein product: CASTGGRLTDTQYF.

The V and J genes are TRBV4-1 and TRBJ2-3, with unresolved D. The CDR3 runs 12 residues. V was shortened by 3 bases and J by 5 bases, with 6 bases between the two germline ends. Germline V CDR1 and CDR2: MGHRA, YSYEKL. In DNA, the CDR3 is TGCGCCAGCAGCCACGTACGAGATACGCAGTATTTT. Its translation is CASSHVRDTQYF.

The chain carries TRBV19 and TRBJ2-1; D not resolved. CDR1 LNHDA and CDR2 SQIVND come from the germline V gene (reference sequence). The CDR3 spans 13 residues. Trimming took off 3 bases at V and 0 bases at J, with 3 bases between the two ends. DNA of the CDR3: TGTGCCAGTAGTATGGGCTCCTACAATGAGCAGTTCTTC. This codes for CASSMGSYNEQFF.

The chain recombines TRBV2 with TRBJ2-3; D possibly corresponds to TRBD1 (5 bases). Deletions cut 6 bases from V and 7 bases from J, with 11 bases between. The CDR3 contains 12 residues. The germline V gene has CDR1 SNHLY and CDR2 FYNNEI. For the CDR3, the DNA is TGTGCCAGCAGACCAGGGTTCAATACGCAGTATTTT. It yields the protein CASRPGFNTQYF.

Concerning this clone itself: The same CDR3 also results from other DNA sequences found in this sample. CDR3 nucleotides: TGTGCCAGCAGTTTTGGGACAGAAGCTTTCTTT. It codes for CASSFGTEAFF. This rearrangement joins TRBV27 to TRBJ1-1, with D perhaps matching TRBD1 (6 bases). Germline V lookup: CDR1 MNHEY, CDR2 SMNVEV (reference sequence). V was cut by 3 bases and J by 8 bases, with 7 bases left in between. This CDR3 has 11 amino acids.

The rearrangement uses TRBV30 and TRBJ1-1; D is undetermined. V dropped 0 bases and J dropped 3 bases, with 8 bases sitting between them. Germline lookup yields CDR1 GTSNPN and CDR2 SVGIG (reference sequence). The CDR3 loop spans 13 amino acids. The CDR3 here is CAWSVLEDTEAFF. The DNA of the CDR3 is TGTGCCTGGAGTGTACTTGAGGACACTGAAGCTTTCTTT.

V and J are TRBV19 and TRBJ1-5; TRBD1 matches at 7 bases. Germline V gene lookup returns CDR1 LNHDA and CDR2 SQIVND (reference sequence). V dropped 3 bases and J dropped 5; count of bases not matched to a gene: 7. This CDR3 spans 15 amino acids. Here the CDR3 DNA reads TGTGCCAGTAGTATCCAAGACAGGGCCGATCAGCCCCAGCATTTT. Its protein product is CASSIQDRADQPQHF.

The CDR3 sequence is CASSPITGVVNTEAFF. The CDR3, as DNA: TGTGCCAGCAGCCCAATTACTGGGGTTGTAAACACTGAAGCTTTCTTT. The chain recombines TRBV7-2 with TRBJ1-1; D gene unclear. The CDR3 has 16 amino acids. The V and J ends lost 5 bases and 2 bases respectively, with 18 bases between them. Germline values: CDR1 SGHTA, CDR2 FQGNSA.

The chain joins TRBV6-5 to TRBJ2-7; D is uncertain. Deletions cut 6 bases from V and 0 bases from J, with 9 bases between. From germline, CDR1 is MNHEY and CDR2 SVGAGI. The CDR3 is 13 amino acids. CDR3 nucleotide sequence: TGTGCCAGCAGGACCCAAAGCTCCTACGAGCAGTACTTC. Its protein product is CASRTQSSYEQYF.

V and J are TRBV2 and TRBJ1-2; D may be TRBD1 (5 bases). The V gene lost 3 bases and the J gene lost 1 base, with 9 bases spanning the gap. The CDR3 length is 14 residues. The germline CDR1 and CDR2 sequences are SNHLY and FYNNEI. The CDR3 is CASSEGQFNYGYTF. CDR3 bases: TGTGCCAGCAGTGAGGGGCAGTTTAACTATGGCTACACCTTC.

V is TRBV6-5 and J is TRBJ2-7, with a tentative D call TRBD2 (5 bases). The germline CDR1 and CDR2 sequences are MNHEY and SVGAGI. The length of the CDR3 is 13 residues. Between the trimmed V and J ends, which lost 7 bases and 3 bases, there was a span of 13 bases. The DNA for the CDR3 is TGTGCCAGCACGGGGAGCCCCGGCTACGAGCAGTACTTC. Protein: CASTGSPGYEQYF.